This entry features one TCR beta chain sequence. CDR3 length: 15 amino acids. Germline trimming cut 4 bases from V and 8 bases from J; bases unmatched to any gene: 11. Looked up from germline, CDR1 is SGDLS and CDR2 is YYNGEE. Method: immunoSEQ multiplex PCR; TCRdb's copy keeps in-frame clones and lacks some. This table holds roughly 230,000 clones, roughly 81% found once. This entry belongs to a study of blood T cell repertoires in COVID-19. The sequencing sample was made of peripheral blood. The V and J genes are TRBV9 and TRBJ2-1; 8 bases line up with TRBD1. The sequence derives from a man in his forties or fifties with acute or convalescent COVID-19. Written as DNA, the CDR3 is TGTGCCAGCAGCTCCTGGACAGGGTCCGGCGATGAGCAGTTCTTC. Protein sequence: CASSSWTGSGDEQFF.